One sample yielded the 7 T cell receptor beta chains listed below, sequenced in a study of cytomegalovirus exposure and HLA in healthy donors. Clones were read by immunoSEQ multiplex PCR, and TCRdb kept only the in-frame ones, dropping some. The repertoire has fewer than 100,000 clones, under 95% of them found once; the top ten carry 2.1%. Input material: PBMCs. These receptors came from a man under 40 in good health and CMV-seronegative.

The J gene is TRBJ2-7, the V gene TRBV19; TRBD1 aligns across 7 bases. This CDR3 spans 15 amino acids. Germline loops: CDR1 LNHDA, CDR2 SQIVND (reference sequence). The J segment lost 2 bases and the V segment lost 3 bases, leaving 7 bases of the junction unmatched. The CDR3 sequence: CASSIRATGTYEQYF. The CDR3, as DNA: TGTGCCAGTAGTATTCGGGCGACAGGGACCTACGAGCAGTACTTC.

This chain links TRBV5-1 with TRBJ1-1; possible D gene TRBD1, 6 bases. Trimming pared 4 bases from V and 1 base from J, leaving 11 bases between. This CDR3 region has 14 residues. Germline loops: CDR1 SGHRS, CDR2 YFSETQ. The CDR3 here is CASSGWDTNTEAFF. The CDR3 bases are TGCGCCAGCAGCGGCTGGGACACGAACACTGAAGCTTTCTTT.

The V and J genes are TRBV4-1 and TRBJ2-3; 14 bases line up with TRBD2. This CDR3 spans 17 amino acids. V trimming: 2 bases; J trimming: 4 bases; junction bases outside the gene matches: 5. The germline CDR1 and CDR2 sequences are MGHRA and YSYEKL. The CDR3 region has the DNA TGCGCCAGCAGCCAACTTCCGACTAGCGGGGGGGCAGATACGCAGTATTTT. Residues: CASSQLPTSGGADTQYF.

This clone was seen a single time. The V gene is TRBV4-2, the J gene TRBJ2-2, with D possibly matching TRBD2 (6 bases). Per germline, CDR1 LGHNA and CDR2 YNFKEQ. The length of the CDR3 is 17 residues. V gave up 7 bases and J gave up 0 bases, with 18 bases separating them. This CDR3 is CASKQYPGLTNTGELFF. CDR3 DNA: TGTGCCAGCAAGCAATACCCGGGACTTACGAACACCGGGGAGCTGTTTTTT.

The chain carries TRBV30 and TRBJ1-4, with 7 nucleotides matching TRBD1. J lost 4 bases, V lost 8 bases, and 7 bases had no gene match. The CDR3 extends over 13 amino acids. Germline V gene lookup returns CDR1 GTSNPN and CDR2 SVGIG (reference sequence). The CDR3 sequence: CAGTGTDNEKLFF. CDR3 nucleotide sequence: TGTGCCGGTACCGGGACAGATAATGAAAAACTGTTTTTT.

Comments on this clone: This sample includes further DNA sequences coding for the same CDR3. The V gene is TRBV5-4, the J gene TRBJ2-1; D is possibly TRBD2 (6 bases). The CDR3 sequence is 15 residues long. Trimming shortened V by 5 bases and J by 7 bases, and 19 bases separated the two germline ends. Germline-derived CDR1 and CDR2 are SGHNT and YYREEE (reference sequence). As DNA, the CDR3 is TGTGCCAGCAGATCGACGGGACTCAGGATAAATGAGCAGTTCTTC. Its protein product is CASRSTGLRINEQFF. Supplemented by reference TRBV5-4 and TRBJ2-1, the full variable domain reads ETGVTQSPTHLIKTRGQQVTLRCSSQSGHNTVSWYQQALGQGPQFIFQYYREEENGRGNFPPRFSGLQFPNYSSELNVNALELDDSALYLCASRSTGLRINEQFFGPGTRLTVL.

The genes are TRBV6-5 and TRBJ1-2; TRBD1 agrees at 10 bases. There are 13 residues in the CDR3. From germline, CDR1 is MNHEY and CDR2 SVGAGI. Trimming removed 2 bases from V and 7 bases from J; junction bases left unmatched: 1. The CDR3 loop is CASSYRTGGGYTF. The CDR3 DNA reads TGTGCCAGCAGTTACCGGACAGGGGGTGGCTACACCTTC.